What follows are 7 T cell receptor beta chains derived from one specimen sequenced in a study of human T cells and chemical hapten exposure. Time point noted: patch test 2, 6 weeks after DPC sensitization. The treatment was: therapeutic diphenylcyclopropenone sensitization with weekly scalp DPC. TCRdb ran MiXCR on the RACE reads and lists one entry per CDR3 protein. The sample lists roughly 140,000 distinct CDR3 sequences, about 10% occurring once. The sequencing used whole blood, collected in connection with sensitization to the hapten diphenylcyclopropenone (DPC). Receptors were obtained from a woman between 45 and 65 years old with alopecia areata. Some clones in this sample may be carry-over from other donors' samples.

Details on this clonotype: This is likely a read error, given that the CDR3 carries no conserved phenylalanine or tryptophan at its end. V is TRBV30 and J is TRBJ2-1; TRBD2 aligns across 8 bases. This CDR3 region has 14 residues. Unmatched junction bases numbered 9, after V lost 4 bases and J lost 7 bases. In germline, CDR1 is GTSNPN, CDR2 SVGIG (reference sequence). CDR3 protein: CAWMLGTRLNEQFL. The CDR3 DNA reads as TGTGCCTGGATGTTGGGGACTAGATTGAATGAGCAGTTCCTC.

This clonotype was observed a few times. This chain links TRBV12-3 or TRBV12-4 with TRBJ1-5, with D possibly matching TRBD1 (6 bases). The CDR3 has 15 amino acids. The V end lost 7 bases, the J end lost 2 bases, and 15 bases lay between the germline ends. DNA of the CDR3: TGTGCCAGCACCCCAACAGGGAAGGGCAATCAGCCCCAGCATTTT. Its protein product is CASTPTGKGNQPQHF.

J is TRBJ1-4 and V is TRBV10-3; no reliable D call. Germline V lookup: CDR1 ENHRY, CDR2 SYGVKD. There are 13 residues in the CDR3. With 2 bases removed from V and 5 bases from J, the gap between germline ends came to 6 bases. CDR3 in amino acids: CAISERRNEKLFF. CDR3 bases: TGTGCCATCAGTGAGCGTAGGAATGAAAAACTGTTTTTT.

The gene calls are TRBV29-1 and TRBJ1-2; no clear D. CDR3 size: 13 residues. Per the germline V gene, CDR1 is SQVTM and CDR2 is ANQGSEA. Trimming took 6 bases from V and 0 from J, leaving 11 bases between them. This CDR3 is CSVHTGSNYGYTF. In nucleotides, the CDR3 is TGCAGCGTCCACACGGGTTCTAACTATGGCTACACCTTC.

J is TRBJ2-7 and V is TRBV11-2; 7 nucleotides align to TRBD1. Germline V gives CDR1 SGHAT, CDR2 FQNNGV. Trimming removed 5 bases from V and 2 bases from J; junction bases left unmatched: 12. The CDR3 has 16 residues. The CDR3 coding sequence is TGTGCCAGCAGCACCAGTCAGTGGACAGGAGCCTACGAGCAGTACTTC. Protein sequence: CASSTSQWTGAYEQYF.

This clonotype has only a few counts. The chain links TRBV7-2 to TRBJ2-1; D may be TRBD2 (5 bases). The CDR3 has 16 residues. Trimming took off 0 bases at V and 1 base at J, with 10 bases between the two ends. From germline, CDR1 is SGHTA and CDR2 FQGNSA. The CDR3 is CASSLAVGGSYNEQFF. For the CDR3, the DNA is TGTGCCAGCAGCTTAGCGGTGGGCGGGTCCTACAATGAGCAGTTCTTC.

The rearrangement links TRBV10-3 to TRBJ1-6; D unclear. The germline gives CDR1 ENHRY, CDR2 SYGVKD. The length of the CDR3 is 14 residues. Trimming removed 4 bases from V and 10 bases from J, with 14 bases in between. The CDR3: CAISAAGRQSPLHF. CDR3 nucleotides: TGTGCCATCAGTGCGGCAGGACGCCAATCACCCCTCCACTTT.